The present TCR beta chain was sequenced within a study of blood T cell repertoires in COVID-19. Study in general: PBMCs, B-cell-depleted T cells, or T cells provided the cDNA or gDNA that made up the material.

The CDR3 is 13 residues long. Germline V gives CDR1 DFQATT, CDR2 SNEGSKA (reference sequence). Trimming left V 3 bases short and J 6 bases short, with 12 bases between. The assay was immunoSEQ multiplex PCR, and TCRdb's table has in-frame clones only and misses some. The sample lists almost 90,000 clones, approximately 88% occurring once. The J gene is TRBJ1-5, the V gene TRBV20-1; a possible D gene is TRBD1 (5 bases). Sequences were obtained from peripheral blood. The clonotype comes from an elderly man with acute or convalescent COVID-19. The CDR3 here is CSASAGSGQPQHF. The CDR3 bases are TGCAGTGCTAGTGCAGGGTCAGGTCAGCCCCAGCATTTT.